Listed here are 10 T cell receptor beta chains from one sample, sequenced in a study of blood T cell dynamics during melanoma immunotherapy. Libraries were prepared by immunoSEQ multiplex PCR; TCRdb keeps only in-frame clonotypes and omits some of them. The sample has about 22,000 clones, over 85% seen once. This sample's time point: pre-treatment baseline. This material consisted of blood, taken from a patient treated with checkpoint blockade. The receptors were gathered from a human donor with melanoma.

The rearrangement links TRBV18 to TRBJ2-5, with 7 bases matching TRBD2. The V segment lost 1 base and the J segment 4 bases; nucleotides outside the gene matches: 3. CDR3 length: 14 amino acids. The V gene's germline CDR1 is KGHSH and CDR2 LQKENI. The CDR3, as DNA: TGTGCCAGCTCACCACGGGGGGGTCGAGAGACCCAGTACTTC. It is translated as CASSPRGGRETQYF.

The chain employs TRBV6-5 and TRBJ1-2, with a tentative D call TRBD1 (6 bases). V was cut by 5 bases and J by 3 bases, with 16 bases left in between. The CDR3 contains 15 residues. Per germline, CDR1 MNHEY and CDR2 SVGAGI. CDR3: CASSQTGPDYYGYTF. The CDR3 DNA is TGTGCCAGCAGTCAGACAGGTCCCGACTACTATGGCTACACCTTC.

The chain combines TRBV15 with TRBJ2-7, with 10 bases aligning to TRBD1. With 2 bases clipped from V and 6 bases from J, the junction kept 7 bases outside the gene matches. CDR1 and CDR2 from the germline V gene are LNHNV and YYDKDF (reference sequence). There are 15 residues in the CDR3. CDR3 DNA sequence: TGTGCCACCAGCAGAACCGGGACAGGGGCATCCGAGCAGTACTTC. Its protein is CATSRTGTGASEQYF.

For the CDR3, the DNA is TGCGCCAGCAGCTCGGGTCGCCTCGCGCGGGACAGTGTATTGAACACTGAAGCTTTCTTT. Translation: CASSSGRLARDSVLNTEAFF. The chain carries TRBV5-1 and TRBJ1-1; 7 positions agree with TRBD1. This CDR3 has 20 residues. Unmatched junction bases numbered 20, after V lost 3 bases and J lost 0 bases. Germline V gene sequence: CDR1 SGHRS, CDR2 YFSETQ.

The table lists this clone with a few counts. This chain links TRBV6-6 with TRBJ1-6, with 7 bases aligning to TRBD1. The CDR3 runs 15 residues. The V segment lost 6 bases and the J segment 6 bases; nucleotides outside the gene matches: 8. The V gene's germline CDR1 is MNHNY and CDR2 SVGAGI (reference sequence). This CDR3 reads CASRSRQGFNSPLHF. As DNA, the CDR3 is TGTGCCAGCAGGTCGAGACAGGGTTTTAATTCACCCCTCCACTTT.

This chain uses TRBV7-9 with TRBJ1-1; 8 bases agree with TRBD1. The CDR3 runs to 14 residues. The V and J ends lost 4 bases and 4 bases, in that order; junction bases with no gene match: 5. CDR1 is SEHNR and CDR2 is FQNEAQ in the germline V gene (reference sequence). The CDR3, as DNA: TGTGCCAGCAGCTCACAGGGGGATAGCACTGAAGCTTTCTTT. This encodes CASSSQGDSTEAFF.

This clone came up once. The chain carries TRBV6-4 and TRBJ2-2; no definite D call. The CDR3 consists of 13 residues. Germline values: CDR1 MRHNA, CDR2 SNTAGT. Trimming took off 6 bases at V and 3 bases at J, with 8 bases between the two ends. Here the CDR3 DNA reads TGTGCCAGCAGAGCTGGGGACACCGGGGAGCTGTTTTTT. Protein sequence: CASRAGDTGELFF.

DNA for the CDR3: TGTGCCAGCAGTTTACTGGGACTATCTAGCACAGATACGCAGTATTTT. Amino acid sequence: CASSLLGLSSTDTQYF. The J gene is TRBJ2-3, the V gene TRBV28, with 7 nucleotides matching TRBD2. Germline V CDR1 and CDR2: MDHEN, SYDVKM. With V trimmed by 2 bases and J by 0 bases, 5 bases remained unmatched. The CDR3 consists of 16 residues.

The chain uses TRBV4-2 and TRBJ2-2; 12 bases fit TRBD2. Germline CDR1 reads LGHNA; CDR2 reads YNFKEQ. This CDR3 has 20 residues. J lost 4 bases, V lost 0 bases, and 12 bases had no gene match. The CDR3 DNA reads TGTGCCAGCAGCCAAGACGGGGCCGGGACTAGCGGGCGGTTCACCGGGGAGCTGTTTTTT. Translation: CASSQDGAGTSGRFTGELFF.

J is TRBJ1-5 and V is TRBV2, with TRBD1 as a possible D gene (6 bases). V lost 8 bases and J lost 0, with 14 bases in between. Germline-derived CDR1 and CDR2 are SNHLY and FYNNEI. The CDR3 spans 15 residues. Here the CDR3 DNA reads TGTGCCAGCGGGGGGCAGTCGTATAGCAATCAGCCCCAGCATTTT. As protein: CASGGQSYSNQPQHF.